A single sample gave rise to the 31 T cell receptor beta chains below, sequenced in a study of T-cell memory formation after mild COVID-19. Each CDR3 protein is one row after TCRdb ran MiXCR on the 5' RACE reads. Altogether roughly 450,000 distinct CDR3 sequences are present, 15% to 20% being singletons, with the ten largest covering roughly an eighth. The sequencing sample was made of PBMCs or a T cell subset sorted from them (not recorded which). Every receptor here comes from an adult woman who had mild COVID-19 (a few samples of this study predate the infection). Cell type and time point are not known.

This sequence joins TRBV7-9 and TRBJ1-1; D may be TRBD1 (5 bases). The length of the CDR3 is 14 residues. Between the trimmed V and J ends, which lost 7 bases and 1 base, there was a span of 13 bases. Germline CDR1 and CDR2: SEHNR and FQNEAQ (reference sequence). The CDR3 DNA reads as TGTGCCAGCACGATATCCGGGACGAACACTGAAGCTTTCTTT. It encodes CASTISGTNTEAFF.

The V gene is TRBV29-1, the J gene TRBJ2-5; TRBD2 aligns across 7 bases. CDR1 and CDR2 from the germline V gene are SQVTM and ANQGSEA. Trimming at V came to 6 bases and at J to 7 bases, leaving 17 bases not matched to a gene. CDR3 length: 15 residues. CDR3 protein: CSVIGSGTPPGTQYF. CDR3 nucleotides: TGCAGCGTCATCGGCAGCGGGACTCCTCCGGGGACCCAGTACTTC.

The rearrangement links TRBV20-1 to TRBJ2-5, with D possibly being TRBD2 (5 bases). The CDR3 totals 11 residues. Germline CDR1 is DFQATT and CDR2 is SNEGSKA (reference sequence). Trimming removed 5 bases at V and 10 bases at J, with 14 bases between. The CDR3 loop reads CSARLDRGQYF. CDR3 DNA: TGCAGTGCTCGACTGGACCGGGGCCAGTACTTC.

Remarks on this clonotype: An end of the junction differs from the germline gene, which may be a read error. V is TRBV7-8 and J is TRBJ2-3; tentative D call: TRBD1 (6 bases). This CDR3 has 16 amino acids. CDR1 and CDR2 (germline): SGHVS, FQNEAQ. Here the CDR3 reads CASSLAWGPVVDTQYF. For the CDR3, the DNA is TGTGCCAGCAGCCTAGCCTGGGGGCCGGTGGTGGATACGCAGTATTTT. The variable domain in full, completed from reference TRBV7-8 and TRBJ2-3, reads GAGVSQSPRYKVAKRGQDVALRCDPISGHVSLFWYQQALGQGPEFLTYFQNEAQLDKSGLPSDRFFAERPEGSVSTLKIQRTQQEDSAVYLCASSLAWGPVVDTQYFGPGTRLTVL.

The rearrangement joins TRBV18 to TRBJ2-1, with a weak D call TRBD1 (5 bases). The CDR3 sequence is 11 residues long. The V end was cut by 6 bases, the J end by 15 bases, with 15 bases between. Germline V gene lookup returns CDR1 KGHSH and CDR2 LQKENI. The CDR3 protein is CASSLTIGVFF. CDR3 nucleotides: TGTGCCAGCTCCCTCACGATAGGGGTGTTCTTC.

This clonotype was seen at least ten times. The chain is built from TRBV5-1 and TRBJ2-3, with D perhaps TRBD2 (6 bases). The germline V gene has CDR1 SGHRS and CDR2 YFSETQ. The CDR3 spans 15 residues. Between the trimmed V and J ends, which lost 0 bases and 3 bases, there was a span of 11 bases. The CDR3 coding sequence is TGCGCCAGCAGCTTGGGGAACGGGGGAACAGATACGCAGTATTTT. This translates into CASSLGNGGTDTQYF.

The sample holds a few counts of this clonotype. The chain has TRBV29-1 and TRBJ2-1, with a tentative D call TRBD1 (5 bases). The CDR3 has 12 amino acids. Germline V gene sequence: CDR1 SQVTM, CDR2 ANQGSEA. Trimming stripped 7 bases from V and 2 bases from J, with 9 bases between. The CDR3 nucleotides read TGCAGCGCCGCAGGGCCCTACAATGAGCAGTTCTTC. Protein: CSAAGPYNEQFF.

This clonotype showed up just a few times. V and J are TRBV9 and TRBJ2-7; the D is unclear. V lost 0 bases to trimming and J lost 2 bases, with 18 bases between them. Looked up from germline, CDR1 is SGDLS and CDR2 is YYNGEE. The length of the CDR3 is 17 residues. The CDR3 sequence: CASSVGGATDFTYEQYF. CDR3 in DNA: TGTGCCAGCAGCGTAGGAGGCGCGACGGATTTCACCTACGAGCAGTACTTC.

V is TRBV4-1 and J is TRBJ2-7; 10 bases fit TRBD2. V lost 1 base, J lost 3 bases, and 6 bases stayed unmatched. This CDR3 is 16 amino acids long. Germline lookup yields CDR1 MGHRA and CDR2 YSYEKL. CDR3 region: CASSQVGSGGNYEQYF. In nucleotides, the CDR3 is TGCGCCAGCAGCCAAGTGGGTAGCGGGGGGAACTACGAGCAGTACTTC.

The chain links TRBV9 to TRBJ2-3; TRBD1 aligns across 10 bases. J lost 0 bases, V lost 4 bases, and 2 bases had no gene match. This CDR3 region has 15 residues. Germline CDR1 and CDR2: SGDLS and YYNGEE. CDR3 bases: TGTGCCAGCAGCCCGGACAGGGGGAGCACAGATACGCAGTATTTT. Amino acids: CASSPDRGSTDTQYF.

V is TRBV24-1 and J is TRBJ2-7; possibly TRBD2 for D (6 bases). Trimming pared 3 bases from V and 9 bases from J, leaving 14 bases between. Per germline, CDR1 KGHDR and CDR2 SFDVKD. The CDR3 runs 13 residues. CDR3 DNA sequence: TGTGCCACCAGTGATGGGGGAGGTTATCGGCAGTACTTC. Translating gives CATSDGGGYRQYF.

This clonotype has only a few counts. CDR3 nucleotide sequence: TGTGCCAGCAGCTTGACTAGCTTTACCTACGAGCAGTACTTC. Encoded protein: CASSLTSFTYEQYF. V is TRBV5-6 and J is TRBJ2-7, with a possible D match to TRBD2 (6 bases). Germline-derived CDR1 and CDR2 are SGHDT and YYEEEE. The CDR3 contains 14 residues. V dropped 1 base and J dropped 2 bases, with 10 bases sitting between them. Full variable domain (rest looked up from reference TRBV5-6 and TRBJ2-7): DAGVTQSPTHLIKTRGQQVTLRCSPKSGHDTVSWYQQALGQGPQFIFQYYEEEERQRGNFPDRFSGHQFPNYSSELNVNALLLGDSALYLCASSLTSFTYEQYFGPGTRLTVT.

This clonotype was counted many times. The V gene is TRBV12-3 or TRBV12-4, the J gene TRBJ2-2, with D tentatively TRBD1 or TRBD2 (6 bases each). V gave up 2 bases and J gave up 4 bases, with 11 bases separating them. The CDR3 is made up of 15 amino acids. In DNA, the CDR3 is TGTGCCAGCAGTTTAAGCGGAGGGGGCACCGGGGAGCTGTTTTTT. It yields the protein CASSLSGGGTGELFF.

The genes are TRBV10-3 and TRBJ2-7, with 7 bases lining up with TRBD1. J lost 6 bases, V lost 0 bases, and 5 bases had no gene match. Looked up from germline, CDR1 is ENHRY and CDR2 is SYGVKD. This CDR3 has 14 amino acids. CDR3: CAISESVGGAEQYF. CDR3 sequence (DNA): TGTGCCATCAGTGAGTCGGTAGGGGGCGCCGAGCAGTACTTC.

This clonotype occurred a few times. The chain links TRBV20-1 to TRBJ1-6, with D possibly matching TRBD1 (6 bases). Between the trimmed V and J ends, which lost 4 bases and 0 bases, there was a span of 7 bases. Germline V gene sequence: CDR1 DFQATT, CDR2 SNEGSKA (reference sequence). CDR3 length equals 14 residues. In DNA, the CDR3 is TGCAGTGCTACAGGGGACTCCTATAATTCACCCCTCCACTTT. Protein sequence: CSATGDSYNSPLHF.

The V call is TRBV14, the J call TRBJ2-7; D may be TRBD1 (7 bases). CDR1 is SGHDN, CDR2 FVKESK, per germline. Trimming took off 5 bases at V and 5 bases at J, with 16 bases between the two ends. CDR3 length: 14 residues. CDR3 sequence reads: CASSWTTGRNEQYF. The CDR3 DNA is TGTGCCAGCAGCTGGACGACAGGGAGGAACGAGCAGTACTTC.

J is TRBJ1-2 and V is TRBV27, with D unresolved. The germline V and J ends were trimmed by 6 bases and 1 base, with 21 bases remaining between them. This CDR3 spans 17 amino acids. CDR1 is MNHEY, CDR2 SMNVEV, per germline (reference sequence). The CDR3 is CASSPRWQQSYNYGYTF. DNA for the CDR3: TGTGCCAGCAGCCCCCGATGGCAACAGTCCTATAACTATGGCTACACCTTC.

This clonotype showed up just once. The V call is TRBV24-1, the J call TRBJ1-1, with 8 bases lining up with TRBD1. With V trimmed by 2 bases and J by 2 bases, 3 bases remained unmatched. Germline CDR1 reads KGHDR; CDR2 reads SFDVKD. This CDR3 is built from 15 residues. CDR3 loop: CATSDSDRGNTEAFF. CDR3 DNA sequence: TGTGCCACCAGTGATTCCGACAGGGGCAACACTGAAGCTTTCTTT.

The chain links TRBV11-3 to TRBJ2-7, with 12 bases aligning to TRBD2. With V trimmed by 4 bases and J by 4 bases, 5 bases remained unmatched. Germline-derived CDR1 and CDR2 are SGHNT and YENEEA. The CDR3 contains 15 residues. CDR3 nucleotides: TGTGCCAGCAGCTCCCCTAGCGGGAGGGGGTACGAGCAGTACTTC. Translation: CASSSPSGRGYEQYF.

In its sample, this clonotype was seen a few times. This CDR3 is CASSAGQAVTYGYTF. The CDR3 DNA sequence: TGTGCCAGCAGCGCGGGACAGGCAGTGACCTATGGCTACACCTTC. The rearrangement joins TRBV7-8 to TRBJ1-2, with 8 nucleotides matching TRBD1. This CDR3 is 15 amino acids long. Germline assignment: CDR1 SGHVS and CDR2 FQNEAQ. The ends lost 5 bases at V and 4 bases at J; junction bases unmatched: 9.

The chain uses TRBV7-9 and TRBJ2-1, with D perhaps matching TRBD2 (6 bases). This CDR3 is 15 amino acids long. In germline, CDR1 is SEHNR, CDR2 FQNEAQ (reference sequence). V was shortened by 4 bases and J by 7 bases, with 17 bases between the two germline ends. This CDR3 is CASSSPSPGGNEQFF. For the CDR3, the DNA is TGTGCCAGCAGCTCACCTAGCCCTGGGGGGAATGAGCAGTTCTTC. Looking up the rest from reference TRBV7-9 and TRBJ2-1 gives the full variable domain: DTGVSQNPRHKITKRGQNVTFRCDPISEHNRLYWYRQTLGQGPEFLTYFQNEAQLEKSRLLSDRFSAERPKGSFSTLEIQRTEQGDSAMYLCASSSPSPGGNEQFFGPGTRLTVL.

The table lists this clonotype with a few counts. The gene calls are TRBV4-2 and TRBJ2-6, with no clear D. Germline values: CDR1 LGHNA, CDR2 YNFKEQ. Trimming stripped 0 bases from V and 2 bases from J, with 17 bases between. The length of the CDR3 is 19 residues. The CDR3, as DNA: TGTGCCAGCAGCCAAGATTACGGCGCCCGCGCGGCTGGGGCCAACGTCCTGACTTTC. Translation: CASSQDYGARAAGANVLTF.

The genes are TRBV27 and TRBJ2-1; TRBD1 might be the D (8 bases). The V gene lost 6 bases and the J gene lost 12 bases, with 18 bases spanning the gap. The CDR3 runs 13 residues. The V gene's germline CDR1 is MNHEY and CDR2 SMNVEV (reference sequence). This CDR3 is CASRPLDREGQFF. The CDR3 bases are TGTGCCAGCAGACCCCTGGACAGGGAGGGGCAGTTCTTC.

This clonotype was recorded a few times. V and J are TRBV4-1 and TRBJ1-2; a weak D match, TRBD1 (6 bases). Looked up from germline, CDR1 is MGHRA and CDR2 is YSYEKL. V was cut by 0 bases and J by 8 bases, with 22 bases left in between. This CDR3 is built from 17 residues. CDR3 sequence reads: CASSQESFAGTRPGYTF. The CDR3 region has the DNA TGCGCCAGCAGCCAAGAGTCCTTCGCCGGGACACGGCCCGGCTACACCTTC.

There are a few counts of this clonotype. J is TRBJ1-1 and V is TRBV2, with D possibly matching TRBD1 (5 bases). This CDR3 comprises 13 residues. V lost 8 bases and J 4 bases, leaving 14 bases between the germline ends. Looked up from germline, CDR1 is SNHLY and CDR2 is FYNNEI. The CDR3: CASLPGAGTEAFF. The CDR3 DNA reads TGTGCCAGCCTGCCTGGGGCGGGCACTGAAGCTTTCTTT.

The CDR3 DNA follows: TGTGCCAGCAGCCGAGCTGCTAGCACAGATACGCAGTATTTT. This sequence encodes CASSRAASTDTQYF. The V call is TRBV3-1, the J call TRBJ2-3; no clear D gene. V lost 4 bases and J lost 0, with 8 bases in between. Germline V CDR1 and CDR2: LGHDT, YNNKEL (reference sequence). CDR3 length: 14 amino acids.

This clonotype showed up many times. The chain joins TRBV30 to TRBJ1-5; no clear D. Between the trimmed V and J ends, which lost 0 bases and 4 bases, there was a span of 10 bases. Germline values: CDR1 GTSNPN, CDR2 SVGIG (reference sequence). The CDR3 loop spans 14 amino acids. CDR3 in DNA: TGTGCCTGGAGTGTACTTGACAAAAATCAGCCCCAGCATTTT. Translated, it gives CAWSVLDKNQPQHF.

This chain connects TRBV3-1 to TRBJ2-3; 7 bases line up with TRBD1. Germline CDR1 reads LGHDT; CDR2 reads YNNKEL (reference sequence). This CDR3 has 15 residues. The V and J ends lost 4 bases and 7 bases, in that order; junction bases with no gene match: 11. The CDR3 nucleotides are TGTGCCAGCAGCCCTACAGGGGTTTGGATATATACGCAGTATTTT. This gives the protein CASSPTGVWIYTQYF.

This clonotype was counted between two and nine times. The CDR3 nucleotides read TGCAGTGCTAGGGAGGGTAGCGGGAGACAAGAGACCCAGTACTTC. Translated, it gives CSAREGSGRQETQYF. The chain uses TRBV20-1 and TRBJ2-5; the match to TRBD2 covers 9 bases. Germline lookup yields CDR1 DFQATT and CDR2 SNEGSKA (reference sequence). The CDR3 is 15 residues long. J was trimmed by 2 bases and V by 3 bases; bases with no gene match: 7.

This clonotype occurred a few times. The CDR3 here is CSARARGWNTEAFF. The CDR3, as DNA: TGCAGTGCTAGAGCAAGAGGGTGGAACACTGAAGCTTTCTTT. The chain combines TRBV20-1 with TRBJ1-1; D gene unclear. The V and J ends lost 1 base and 1 base respectively, with 10 bases between them. The CDR3 has 14 amino acids. In germline, CDR1 is DFQATT, CDR2 SNEGSKA (reference sequence).

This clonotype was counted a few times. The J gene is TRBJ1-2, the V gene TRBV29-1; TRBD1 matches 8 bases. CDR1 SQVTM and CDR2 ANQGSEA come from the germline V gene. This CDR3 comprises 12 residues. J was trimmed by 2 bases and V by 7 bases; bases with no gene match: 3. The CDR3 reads CSAGQGNYGYTF. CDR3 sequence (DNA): TGCAGCGCCGGACAGGGAAACTATGGCTACACCTTC.